The T cell receptor beta chain described here comes from a study of CD8 T cells in ankylosing spondylitis. Study-wide results and caveats: Seemingly distinctive of ankylosing spondylitis blood was a TCR beta motif formed by eight highly homologous variants. According to the report, clones linked to the disease were significantly enriched in matched synovial fluid samples taken from ankylosing spondylitis patients. Certain motif variants had earlier appeared in reactive arthritis synovial fluid and blood.

This clonotype was seen many times. Its antigen is unidentified. V lost 0 bases and J lost 3; bases outside the gene matches: 10. Germline assignment: CDR1 LGHNT and CDR2 FRNRAP. This CDR3 contains 18 residues. Researchers built TCR beta libraries using quantitative 5'-RACE with molecular barcodes. MiXCR was run by TCRdb on the 5' RACE reads, yielding one entry per CDR3 protein. The sample lists about 500,000 distinct CDR3 sequences, approximately 5% occurring once. V is TRBV12-5 and J is TRBJ2-2, with TRBD2 matching over 7 bases. Sequencing was done on a sample of blood, either unsorted or a sorted T cell fraction (not recorded which). The TCR originated in a male donor with ankylosing spondylitis. CDR3 bases: TGTGCTAGTGGTTTGGTAAAAGATGGGAGGGCCGACACCGGGGAGCTGTTTTTT. Protein product: CASGLVKDGRADTGELFF.